One and the same sample provided the 22 T cell receptor beta chains below, sequenced in a study of molecular identifiers for immune sequencing clone quantification. From the PCR reads, TCRdb called clonotypes with MiXCR, one entry per CDR3 protein. The table includes about 320,000 distinct CDR3 sequences, roughly 24% detected once. Sequencing was done on a sample of naive CD8+ T cells from blood, with Jurkat cell RNA spiked in. Subset reported: FACS-sorted CD8+CD4-CCR7+CD45RA+ naive T cells. Source of these receptors: a human donor in good health. Some libraries in this study had Jurkat cell RNA spiked in.

This clonotype was detected ten times or more. The chain recombines TRBV5-1 with TRBJ1-2; a possible D gene is TRBD1 (5 bases). This CDR3 contains 15 residues. The V end was cut by 4 bases, the J end by 5 bases, with 18 bases between. Germline V gives CDR1 SGHRS, CDR2 YFSETQ. The CDR3 here is CASSLDPGTLYGYTF. The CDR3 coding sequence is TGCGCCAGCAGCCTCGACCCTGGGACCTTATATGGCTACACCTTC.

This clonotype showed up many times. The CDR3 protein is CASSPQEGTEAFF. CDR3 coding DNA: TGTGCCAGCAGCCCTCAGGAGGGAACTGAAGCTTTCTTT. V and J are TRBV14 and TRBJ1-1; D gene uncertain. Trimming took 4 bases from V and 5 from J, leaving 11 bases between them. The CDR3 is 13 residues long. CDR1 is SGHDN, CDR2 FVKESK, per germline.

The J gene is TRBJ2-7, the V gene TRBV29-1; 9 nucleotides match TRBD2. The CDR3 contains 15 residues. V lost 1 base to trimming and J lost 7 bases; unmatched junction nucleotides: 11. Germline V gene sequence: CDR1 SQVTM, CDR2 ANQGSEA. CDR3 nucleotide sequence: TGCAGCGTTGAAGGTAGCGGGAGCCCCTACAATGAGCAGTACTTC. This gives the protein CSVEGSGSPYNEQYF.

There are a few counts of this clonotype. The J gene is TRBJ2-3, the V gene TRBV4-3; possible D gene TRBD2, 6 bases. The CDR3 totals 17 residues. V shed 1 base and J shed 0 bases, with 14 bases lying between them. Germline V gene lookup returns CDR1 LGHNA and CDR2 YSLEER. CDR3 region: CASSQVWYAGSTDTQYF. The DNA of the CDR3 is TGCGCCAGCAGCCAAGTTTGGTACGCGGGGAGCACAGATACGCAGTATTTT.

This clonotype was seen repeatedly, ten times or more. This chain links TRBV2 with TRBJ2-7, with TRBD1 identical over 10 bases. The CDR3 runs 14 residues. The trim removed 3 bases at V and 7 bases at J, leaving 6 bases unmatched. The germline gives CDR1 SNHLY, CDR2 FYNNEI. The CDR3 region is CASSEGQGLGEQYF. The CDR3 coding sequence is TGTGCCAGCAGTGAGGGACAGGGGCTGGGAGAGCAGTACTTC.

This clonotype occurred many times. The chain recombines TRBV5-6 with TRBJ2-3; the D gene is possibly TRBD1 (6 bases). Trimming cost V 6 bases and J 2 bases, with 13 bases left between them. Germline loops: CDR1 SGHDT, CDR2 YYEEEE. The CDR3 is 14 residues long. CDR3 amino acids: CASKHRDYTDTQYF. Here the CDR3 DNA reads TGTGCCAGCAAACACAGGGATTACACAGATACGCAGTATTTT.

The sample holds a few counts of this clonotype. The genes are TRBV7-9 and TRBJ1-2; no firm D call. This CDR3 is 14 amino acids long. The V gene lost 5 bases and the J gene lost 0 bases, with 10 bases spanning the gap. Germline V gene sequence: CDR1 SEHNR, CDR2 FQNEAQ (reference sequence). DNA for the CDR3: TGTGCCAGCAGCGATGTTGCAACTAACTATGGCTACACCTTC. Translated, it gives CASSDVATNYGYTF. Drawing the rest from reference TRBV7-9 and TRBJ1-2, the complete variable domain is DTGVSQNPRHKITKRGQNVTFRCDPISEHNRLYWYRQTLGQGPEFLTYFQNEAQLEKSRLLSDRFSAERPKGSFSTLEIQRTEQGDSAMYLCASSDVATNYGYTFGSGTRLTVV.

This clonotype appeared many times. The rearrangement links TRBV28 to TRBJ1-3, with D perhaps matching TRBD1 (6 bases). V lost 1 base to trimming and J lost 0 bases, with 10 bases between them. The germline V gene has CDR1 MDHEN and CDR2 SYDVKM. CDR3 length: 16 amino acids. CDR3 nucleotide sequence: TGTGCCAGCAGTTTATACAGGGAACTCTCTGGAAACACCATATATTTT. It specifies CASSLYRELSGNTIYF.

The chain has TRBV7-9 and TRBJ2-3; D may be TRBD1 or TRBD2 (5 bases each). The CDR3 sequence is 16 residues long. Trimming left V 1 base short and J 3 bases short, with 14 bases between. Per the germline V gene, CDR1 is SEHNR and CDR2 is FQNEAQ (reference sequence). The CDR3 region is CASSLGGFLPTDTQYF. The CDR3 DNA reads as TGTGCCAGCAGCTTAGGGGGGTTTTTACCAACAGATACGCAGTATTTT.

CDR3 protein: CATTEGRLDGEQFF. In DNA, the CDR3 is TGTGCCACCACGGAGGGGCGCCTCGACGGTGAGCAGTTCTTC. The V gene is TRBV15, the J gene TRBJ2-1; tentatively, D is TRBD2 (6 bases). Looked up from germline, CDR1 is LNHNV and CDR2 is YYDKDF (reference sequence). The ends were cut back, 7 bases at V and 9 bases at J, with 19 bases in the middle. This CDR3 region has 14 residues. The variable domain in full, completed from reference TRBV15 and TRBJ2-1, reads DAMVIQNPRYQVTQFGKPVTLSCSQTLNHNVMYWYQQKSSQAPKLLFHYYDKDFNNEADTPDNFQSRRPNTSFCFLDIRSPGLGDTAMYLCATTEGRLDGEQFFGPGTRLTVL.

For this clonotype: A much larger clonotype is one base distant, so this may be a read error. The chain combines TRBV2 with TRBJ1-1; D is undetermined. CDR1 is SNHLY, CDR2 FYNNEI, per germline. The CDR3 covers 13 residues. CDR3 loop: CASTGSLNTGAFF. DNA of the CDR3: TGTGCCAGCACTGGGTCCCTGAACACTGGAGCTTTCTTT.

This clonotype occurred a few times. This rearrangement joins TRBV7-8 to TRBJ2-5, with 10 bases identical to TRBD1. Germline CDR1 reads SGHVS; CDR2 reads FQNEAQ. The CDR3 is 15 amino acids. V dropped 3 bases and J dropped 3; count of bases not matched to a gene: 4. The CDR3 here is CASSFPDRGEETQYF. The CDR3, as DNA: TGTGCCAGCAGCTTCCCGGACAGGGGGGAAGAGACCCAGTACTTC.

This clonotype was detected many times. This CDR3 reads CASSSALAGDNEQFF. The CDR3 coding sequence is TGTGCCAGCAGCTCCGCTCTAGCGGGAGACAATGAGCAGTTCTTC. The chain employs TRBV7-8 and TRBJ2-1; the match to TRBD2 covers 10 bases. Germline assignment: CDR1 SGHVS and CDR2 FQNEAQ. Losses at the gene ends were 4 bases for V and 5 bases for J; bases not matched to a gene: 5. The CDR3 contains 15 residues.

Of note for this clonotype: Given a much more abundant clone one base away, this may be a read error. This sequence joins TRBV29-1 and TRBJ2-7, with D perhaps TRBD2 (6 bases). CDR1 is SQVTM and CDR2 is ANQGSEA in the germline V gene. This CDR3 spans 11 amino acids. Trimming stripped 4 bases from V and 11 bases from J, with 15 bases between. CDR3 in amino acids: CSVVDWEEKYF. CDR3 sequence (DNA): TGCAGCGTTGTAGATTGGGAGGAAAAGTACTTC.

The chain couples TRBV12-3 or TRBV12-4 to TRBJ2-7; D is possibly TRBD1 or TRBD2 (5 bases each). V shed 6 bases and J shed 2 bases, with 11 bases lying between them. The CDR3 runs to 13 residues. CDR3 in amino acids: CASSRDGTYEQYF. DNA of the CDR3: TGTGCCAGCAGCCGGGACGGGACCTACGAGCAGTACTTC.

At least ten counts were recorded for this clonotype. The rearrangement uses TRBV11-2 and TRBJ2-1; D perhaps matches TRBD1 (5 bases). V was clipped by 7 bases and J by 6 bases, with 16 bases between them. CDR3 length equals 14 residues. The germline gives CDR1 SGHAT, CDR2 FQNNGV. This CDR3 is CASTRALGLNEQFF. The CDR3 region has the DNA TGTGCCAGCACCCGAGCCCTGGGGCTCAATGAGCAGTTCTTC.

In this sample, this clonotype turned up many times. The chain uses TRBV28 and TRBJ2-3; a possible D gene is TRBD1 (5 bases). The CDR3 is made up of 13 amino acids. In germline, CDR1 is MDHEN, CDR2 SYDVKM. The V end was cut by 4 bases, the J end by 6 bases, with 11 bases between. CDR3 residues: CASSWGRTDTQYF. DNA of the CDR3: TGTGCCAGCAGTTGGGGCAGGACGGATACGCAGTATTTT.

This clonotype was picked up many times. The CDR3: CASSAQGIEQFF. For the CDR3, the DNA is TGTGCCAGCAGTGCGCAGGGGATTGAGCAGTTCTTC. The V and J genes are TRBV6-5 and TRBJ2-1; D perhaps matches TRBD1 (6 bases). Germline CDR1 reads MNHEY; CDR2 reads SVGAGI. Trimming took off 5 bases at V and 9 bases at J, with 11 bases between the two ends. CDR3 length: 12 residues.

This clonotype has just a few counts. The V call is TRBV7-6, the J call TRBJ2-7; 13 bases are a match to TRBD2. With 4 bases clipped from V and 5 bases from J, the junction kept 8 bases outside the gene matches. CDR3 size: 16 residues. The V gene's germline CDR1 is SGHVS and CDR2 FNYEAQ. The CDR3 sequence is CASSSGLAGVMDEQYF. DNA of the CDR3: TGTGCCAGCAGCTCCGGACTAGCGGGAGTTATGGACGAGCAGTACTTC. The variable domain in full, completed from reference TRBV7-6 and TRBJ2-7, reads GAGVSQSPRYKVTKRGQDVALRCDPISGHVSLYWYRQALGQGPEFLTYFNYEAQQDKSGLPNDRFSAERPEGSISTLTIQRTEQRDSAMYRCASSSGLAGVMDEQYFGPGTRLTVT.

There are many counts of this clonotype. The rearrangement links TRBV7-9 to TRBJ1-4; maybe TRBD1 (5 bases). The length of the CDR3 is 16 residues. The V and J ends lost 5 bases and 4 bases respectively, with 17 bases between them. In germline, CDR1 is SEHNR, CDR2 FQNEAQ (reference sequence). CDR3 DNA sequence: TGTGCCAGCAGCCTGAGAGACAGCGATTTTAATGAAAAACTGTTTTTT. This sequence encodes CASSLRDSDFNEKLFF.

The genes are TRBV20-1 and TRBJ2-7, with 7 bases that match TRBD2. The germline V gene encodes CDR1 DFQATT and CDR2 SNEGSKA (reference sequence). CDR3 length: 13 amino acids. V was clipped by 4 bases and J by 5 bases; unmatched bases: 8. CDR3 nucleotides: TGCAGTGCTACGGCGGGAGTTGACGACGAGCAGTACTTC. It codes for CSATAGVDDEQYF.

The chain recombines TRBV11-2 with TRBJ1-6; D is perhaps TRBD1 (6 bases). The CDR3 sequence is 17 residues long. Trimming pared 4 bases from V and 4 bases from J, leaving 17 bases between. Germline V lookup: CDR1 SGHAT, CDR2 FQNNGV. Here the CDR3 reads CASSSRRGGAYNSPLHF. In DNA form, the CDR3 reads TGTGCCAGCAGCTCCCGTAGGGGGGGGGCTTATAATTCACCCCTCCACTTT.